This is a list of T cell receptor beta chains from one sample in a study of beta chain features in type 1 diabetes. Assay: immunoSEQ multiplex PCR; the TCRdb copy retains only in-frame clones and omits some. Of nearly 350,000 clones listed, about a tenth are singletons. The sample taken for sequencing was central memory CD4+ T cells from blood. The receptors stem from a man aged 30 to 45 with type 1 diabetes. Each CDR3 is given without its conserved first and last residue. The order of the fields is J gene, V gene, CDR3 protein.

TRBJ2-5	TRBV2	ASSEAGSGGARETQY
TRBJ2-7	TRBV13	ASSSDRGQSEQY
TRBJ2-1	TRBV4-1	ASSQDTRGGVINEQF
TRBJ2-5	TRBV11-2	ASSITSGGETQY
TRBJ1-2	TRBV4-1	ASSQEHVSGTGVYGYT
TRBJ2-3	TRBV5-1	ASSPGHLGTDTQY
TRBJ1-5	TRBV6-5	ASSEWKDQPQH
TRBJ2-3	TRBV11-2	ASSFEGAVSSTDTQY
TRBJ1-2	TRBV15	ATSTGEGYGYT
TRBJ2-3	TRBV28	ATLDGYTDTQY
TRBJ2-3	TRBV27	ASSFASPGQGQADTQY
TRBJ1-2	TRBV28	ASSPTDNYGYT
TRBJ2-7	TRBV29-1	SVDSGVGSYEQY
TRBJ2-3	TRBV6-5	ASQAGYSTDTQY
TRBJ2-7	TRBV13	ASRRDQTYEQY
TRBJ1-1	TRBV27	ASIKSPRTGPLNTEAF
TRBJ1-1	TRBV6-6	ASLPGQGRTEAF
TRBJ1-2	TRBV5-6	ASSHRGVDFYGYT
TRBJ2-5	TRBV5-1	ASSLRDRQETQY
TRBJ1-1	TRBV6-1	ASSTGERTEAF
TRBJ1-6	TRBV28	ASRQPHRGRSPLH
TRBJ2-2	TRBV7-9	ASSPNGGGQSGELF
TRBJ2-3	TRBV18	ASSPVRDTQY
TRBJ1-3	TRBV18	ASSPPASSGNTIY
TRBJ1-1	TRBV7-9	ASSDQGTENTEAF
TRBJ1-5	TRBV19	ASSIGTGGQPQH
TRBJ2-7	TRBV6-5	ASSSGQLGYEQY
TRBJ2-7	TRBV7-9	ASSSYEQY
TRBJ1-1	TRBV7-9	ASSLQGLNTEAF
TRBJ1-2	TRBV29-1	SVNPGEAGYT
TRBJ1-2	TRBV7-2	ASSPRQQNYGYT
TRBJ2-1	TRBV14	ASSQLAGGLNEQF
TRBJ1-2	TRBV28	AIQGNYGYT
TRBJ1-1	TRBV5-6	ASSLVLQGNTEAF
TRBJ2-1	TRBV18	ASSPRDTGEQF
TRBJ2-1	TRBV7-2	ASSSPTSGGTSSYNEQF
TRBJ2-7	TRBV6-6	ASSYSTEERGEQY
TRBJ1-2	TRBV6-6	ASSYSGTGRNYGYT
TRBJ2-1	TRBV28	ASSPRRGGRNEQF
TRBJ2-3	TRBV9	ASSAGNTDTQY
TRBJ2-1	TRBV5-6	ASRYGRSYNEQF
TRBJ2-5	TRBV5-1	ASSFRSTGEETQY
TRBJ2-7	TRBV19	ASSDRLYEQY
TRBJ1-1	TRBV6-5	ASSFRGNTEAF
TRBJ1-1	TRBV28	ASSPSPNQGANTEAF
TRBJ2-7	TRBV18	ASSRTGEGEQY
TRBJ2-1	TRBV7-2	ASSLISGEDNEQF
TRBJ2-1	TRBV27	ASSQGLQPDPYNEQF
TRBJ2-5	TRBV19	ASSPRTSLEETQY
TRBJ2-4	TRBV5-1	ASSPWEGAKNIQY
TRBJ1-2	TRBV5-1	ASSPTGVYGYT
TRBJ1-1	TRBV2	ASIRQGVRTEAF
TRBJ2-7	TRBV29-1	SVEGQGNEQY
TRBJ1-1	TRBV7-2	ASSPGDRGSHTEAF
TRBJ1-1	TRBV10-3	AISDPRSGDTEAF
TRBJ2-5	TRBV9	ASSALQGRETQY
TRBJ2-1	TRBV5-1	ASNLGSNLNEQF